This T cell receptor (beta chain) was observed in a study of blood T cells in healthy people across ages. The CDR3 is 14 amino acids. V was pared by 2 bases and J by 7 bases, with 12 bases between. Germline assignment: CDR1 MNHEY and CDR2 SVGEGT. Next came a second PCR, run for 7 to 11 cycles, which used a sample-barcoded 5' primer along with a J-beta primer mix. Each CDR3 protein is one row after TCRdb ran MiXCR on the 5' RACE reads. The sample has about 970,000 distinct CDR3 sequences, about 51% seen once. Donor samples were obtained from healthy Caucasian individuals from Russia, aged about 6 to 100.

Specimen: blood. The clonotype was recovered from a woman aged 60-70 years in good health. This chain links TRBV6-2 or TRBV6-3 with TRBJ2-1; tentative D call: TRBD2 (6 bases). CDR3 sequence: CASSYATRINEQFF. The DNA of the CDR3 is TGTGCCAGCAGTTACGCGACTAGGATAAATGAGCAGTTCTTC.